This T cell receptor (beta chain) was obtained from a study of cytomegalovirus exposure and HLA in healthy donors. General observations from the study: Within an earlier analysis, most TCR beta V segments proved productive either about 87% or about 30% of the time. Later work showed greater clonal expansion in HLA-associated TCR beta chains than in equally common others. CMV serostatus alone was available as immune exposure information. The authors later linked a missense DCLRE1C variant to TCR beta V- and J-gene trimming.

Remarks on this clone: Its antigen is not known.

The V gene end was trimmed by 4 bases and the J gene end by 2 bases; junction bases not matched to a gene: 6. The CDR3 is made up of 17 amino acids. Germline V gene lookup returns CDR1 LNHDA and CDR2 SQIVND (reference sequence). A multiplex PCR was run with 60 Vbeta primers and 13 Jbeta primers. Assay used: immunoSEQ multiplex PCR; TCRdb lists only in-frame clones, some missing. The sample yields about 130,000 clones, approximately 89% seen once. The rearrangement links TRBV19 to TRBJ2-6; 9 bases fit TRBD1. This TCR derives from a woman in her 30s in good health and CMV-seropositive. The sequencing sample was made of PBMCs. CDR3 amino acids: CASSKDRGAAGANVLTF. The CDR3 DNA reads TGTGCCAGTAGTAAGGACAGGGGAGCGGCTGGGGCCAACGTCCTGACTTTC.